Below, one T cell receptor beta chain is given with its context. This sample was taken from a study of blood T cell repertoires in COVID-19. Sequencing used immunoSEQ multiplex PCR; TCRdb keeps in-frame clones, though not all of them. The table has some 180,000 clones, 84% seen once. Sequenced material: peripheral blood. This receptor was identified in a human donor in a cohort sampled during active COVID-19.

CDR3 coding DNA: TGTGCCAGCAGCTTAATAATCGGCTACGAGCAGTACTTC. Residues: CASSLIIGYEQYF. The rearrangement links TRBV5-5 to TRBJ2-7; no clear D. V was pared by 2 bases and J by 3 bases, with 9 bases between. This CDR3 is built from 13 residues. The germline CDR1 and CDR2 sequences are SGHKS and YYEKEE (reference sequence).